One and the same sample provided the 8 T cell receptor beta chains below, sequenced in a study of T cells after posttransplantation cyclophosphamide. Cyclophosphamide on days +3 and +4 followed busulfan-fludarabine conditioning and a marrow graft. The protocol was immunoSEQ multiplex PCR, while the TCRdb copy is restricted to in-frame clones and leaves out a portion. The data show 20,000 or so clones, with around 90% seen just once and 6% to 8% held by the top ten. Sequences were derived from PBMCs, sampled after allogeneic stem cell transplant with posttransplant cyclophosphamide. These receptors all come from a female patient aged 35-55 years who received an allogeneic stem cell transplant from a related donor, was CMV-positive, and had no GVHD. A subset of T cells may come from the graft donor.

V is TRBV21-1 and J is TRBJ2-7; the table assigns TRBD2, which was not confirmed against the DNA. TRBV21-1 is reported as a pseudogene. The CDR3 covers 17 residues. CDR3 loop: CASSKAPCPSGSYEQYF. Written as DNA, the CDR3 is TGTGCCAGCAGCAAAGCCCCGTGCCCTAGCGGCTCCTACGAGCAGTACTTC.

The rearrangement links TRBV19 to TRBJ2-7; unclear D gene. The CDR3 extends over 15 amino acids. Germline V gene data show CDR1 as LNHDA and CDR2 as SQIVND (reference sequence). The V end lost 3 bases, the J end lost 2 bases, and 14 bases lay between the germline ends. DNA for the CDR3: TGTGCCAGTAGTATCCCGTCTACTCCCACCTACGAGCAGTACTTC. Protein product: CASSIPSTPTYEQYF.

The chain has TRBV6-1 and TRBJ2-7; TRBD2 might be the D (6 bases). The CDR3 runs to 15 residues. V gave up 2 bases and J gave up 0 bases, with 11 bases separating them. In germline, CDR1 is MNHNS, CDR2 SASEGT. CDR3 in amino acids: CASSERAGYSYEQYF. The CDR3 DNA reads as TGTGCCAGCAGTGAAAGGGCGGGATACTCCTACGAGCAGTACTTC.

The chain carries TRBV7-9 and TRBJ2-3; TRBD1 aligns across 11 bases. The CDR3 sequence is 16 residues long. V was clipped by 4 bases and J by 2 bases; unmatched bases: 5. The germline V gene has CDR1 SEHNR and CDR2 FQNEAQ (reference sequence). The CDR3 sequence: CASSSWTGGVTDTQYF. For the CDR3, the DNA is TGTGCCAGCAGCTCTTGGACAGGGGGCGTCACAGATACGCAGTATTTT.

This chain links TRBV4-2 with TRBJ2-4; weak D call: TRBD1 (5 bases). Germline values: CDR1 LGHNA, CDR2 YNFKEQ. The V and J ends lost 1 base and 0 bases respectively, with 10 bases between them. CDR3 length: 16 amino acids. In nucleotides, the CDR3 is TGTGCCAGCAGCCAAGGTGACAGCTTAGCCAAAAACATTCAGTACTTC. Translation: CASSQGDSLAKNIQYF.

The chain has TRBV27 and TRBJ1-1; D is unclear. This CDR3 is 13 amino acids long. The V end lost 3 bases, the J end lost 1 base, and 6 bases lay between the germline ends. CDR1 is MNHEY, CDR2 SMNVEV, per germline (reference sequence). The CDR3 loop is CASSLGENTEAFF. For the CDR3, the DNA is TGTGCCAGCAGTTTGGGAGAGAACACTGAAGCTTTCTTT.

This clone is classed as medium-sized. This CDR3 reads CASSFSDRANEQFF. CDR3 nucleotide sequence: TGTGCCAGCAGCTTTTCGGACAGGGCCAATGAGCAGTTCTTC. The V and J genes are TRBV11-2 and TRBJ2-1; 8 bases match TRBD1. Germline loops: CDR1 SGHAT, CDR2 FQNNGV. Trimming cost V 3 bases and J 6 bases; bases outside gene matches: 4. The CDR3 extends over 14 amino acids.

This clone was found once. V usage is TRBV27 and J usage is TRBJ1-6; D uncertain. The V end lost 5 bases, the J end lost 0 bases, and 11 bases lay between the germline ends. This CDR3 contains 16 residues. From germline, CDR1 is MNHEY and CDR2 SMNVEV (reference sequence). Here the CDR3 DNA reads TGTGCCAGCAGTCTGAGACTTAGCTCCTATAATTCACCCCTCCACTTT. This encodes CASSLRLSSYNSPLHF.